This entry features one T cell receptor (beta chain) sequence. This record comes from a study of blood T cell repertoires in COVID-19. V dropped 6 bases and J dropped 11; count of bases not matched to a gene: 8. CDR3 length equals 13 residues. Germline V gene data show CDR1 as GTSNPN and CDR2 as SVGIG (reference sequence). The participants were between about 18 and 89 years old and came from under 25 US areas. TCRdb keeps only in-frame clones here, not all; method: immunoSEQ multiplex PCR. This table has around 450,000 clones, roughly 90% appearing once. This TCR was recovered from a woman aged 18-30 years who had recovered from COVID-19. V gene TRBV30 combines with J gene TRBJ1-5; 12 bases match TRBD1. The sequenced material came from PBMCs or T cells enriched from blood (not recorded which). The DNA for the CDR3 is TGTGCCTGTGCGGGACAGGGGGCGAAGGCCCAGCATTTT. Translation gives CACAGQGAKAQHF. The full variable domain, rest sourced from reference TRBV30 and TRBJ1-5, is SQTIHQWPATLVQPVGSPLSLECTVEGTSNPNLYWYRQAAGRGLQLLFYSVGIGQISSEVPQNLSASRPQDRQFILSSKKLLLSDSGFYLCACAGQGAKAQHFGDGTRLSIL.